This entry lists 18 T cell receptor beta chains sequenced from one sample in a study of blood T cell repertoires in COVID-19. Libraries were prepared by immunoSEQ multiplex PCR; TCRdb keeps only in-frame clonotypes and omits some of them. The sample holds about 100,000 clones, about 80% seen once. The sample taken for sequencing was peripheral blood. All receptors come from a woman aged 70-85 years with acute or convalescent COVID-19.

This clone was picked up a small number of times. The V gene is TRBV2, the J gene TRBJ1-6; no firm D call. The V and J ends lost 3 bases and 6 bases respectively, with 3 bases between them. CDR3 length: 12 residues. The V gene's germline CDR1 is SNHLY and CDR2 FYNNEI. The CDR3 region is CASSDSNSPLHF. The CDR3 DNA follows: TGTGCCAGCAGTGACAGTAATTCACCCCTCCACTTT.

This clone was detected once. J is TRBJ2-2 and V is TRBV19, with D unclear. CDR3 size: 13 residues. V dropped 4 bases and J dropped 8 bases, with 11 bases sitting between them. The germline gives CDR1 LNHDA, CDR2 SQIVND (reference sequence). The CDR3 sequence: CASSKYVLGELFF. In DNA, the CDR3 is TGTGCCAGTAGTAAATATGTTCTGGGGGAGCTGTTTTTT.

The chain is built from TRBV19 and TRBJ1-5, with D perhaps TRBD1 (5 bases). Germline V gives CDR1 LNHDA, CDR2 SQIVND (reference sequence). CDR3 length: 16 amino acids. Trimming pared 7 bases from V and 2 bases from J, leaving 18 bases between. CDR3 loop: CASTLRGERGNQPQHF. DNA of the CDR3: TGTGCCAGTACCCTTCGGGGGGAGAGAGGCAATCAGCCCCAGCATTTT. The full variable domain, its missing parts supplied by reference TRBV19 and TRBJ1-5, is DGGITQSPKYLFRKEGQNVTLSCEQNLNHDAMYWYRQDPGQGLRLIYYSQIVNDFQKGDIAEGYSVSREKKESFPLTVTSAQKNPTAFYLCASTLRGERGNQPQHFGDGTRLSIL.

The chain joins TRBV10-3 to TRBJ1-4; D call uncertain. Germline CDR1 and CDR2: ENHRY and SYGVKD. V gave up 5 bases and J gave up 0 bases, with 10 bases separating them. CDR3 length equals 15 residues. In nucleotides, the CDR3 is TGTGCCATCAGTAAAACCACAGCAACTAATGAAAAACTGTTTTTT. Its protein is CAISKTTATNEKLFF.

V usage is TRBV11-2 and J usage is TRBJ2-7; 7 bases are shared with TRBD1. Germline values: CDR1 SGHAT, CDR2 FQNNGV. Unmatched junction bases numbered 11, after V lost 5 bases and J lost 4 bases. The CDR3 extends over 15 amino acids. CDR3 in DNA: TGTGCCAGCAGCCCAACTCCGGGACAGACTTACGAGCAGTACTTC. Translation gives CASSPTPGQTYEQYF.

This chain connects TRBV19 to TRBJ2-1; the match to TRBD2 covers 16 bases. The V segment lost 5 bases and the J segment 7 bases; nucleotides outside the gene matches: 8. This CDR3 has 17 amino acids. Germline V gene lookup returns CDR1 LNHDA and CDR2 SQIVND (reference sequence). CDR3 sequence (DNA): TGTGCCAGTAGTGATCCGGGACTAGCGGGGGGGTTGAATGAGCAGTTCTTC. As protein: CASSDPGLAGGLNEQFF.

This chain links TRBV3-1 (or the pseudogene TRBV3-2) with TRBJ1-4; D not resolved. V gave up 1 base and J gave up 1 base, with 4 bases separating them. The CDR3 totals 14 residues. CDR1 and CDR2 from the germline V gene are LGHDT and YNNKEL (reference sequence). In DNA, the CDR3 is TGTGCCAGCAGCCAAGGGCAAACTAATGAAAAACTGTTTTTT. Its protein is CASSQGQTNEKLFF.

The genes are TRBV6-5 and TRBJ2-6, with D unclear. V dropped 0 bases and J dropped 4 bases, with 4 bases sitting between them. Germline V gene lookup returns CDR1 MNHEY and CDR2 SVGAGI. The CDR3 runs 14 residues. The CDR3 DNA sequence: TGTGCCAGCAGTTACTCGTCGGGGGCCAACGTCCTGACTTTC. It specifies CASSYSSGANVLTF.

This clone was seen once. This chain joins TRBV6-5 and TRBJ1-1, with 7 bases that match TRBD1. J was trimmed by 8 bases and V by 5 bases; bases with no gene match: 11. The CDR3 length is 14 residues. Germline CDR1 reads MNHEY; CDR2 reads SVGAGI. The DNA of the CDR3 is TGTGCCAGCAGTCGCGGGACAGCCATGCGAGAAGCTTTCTTT. Translated, it gives CASSRGTAMREAFF.

As concerns this clone: Being one base from a much bigger clone, this may be a read error. Other DNA sequences from this sample encode an identical CDR3 as well. The genes are TRBV7-8 and TRBJ1-1; tentatively, D is TRBD1 (6 bases). This CDR3 comprises 13 residues. V shed 3 bases and J shed 1 base, with 6 bases lying between them. In germline, CDR1 is SGHVS, CDR2 FQNEAQ. CDR3 sequence: CASSLTGNTEAFF. Written as DNA, the CDR3 is TGTGCCAGCAGCTTGACAGGGAACACTGAAGCTTTCTTT.

CDR3 DNA: TGTGCTAGTGGCTTAGGCACCAATCAGGGGGCGAATGAGCAGTTCTTC. Translation: CASGLGTNQGANEQFF. The V gene is TRBV12-5, the J gene TRBJ2-1, with 8 bases matching TRBD1. The junction had 14 bases not matched to a gene; V was cut back by 6 bases and J by 7 bases. CDR3 length: 16 amino acids. Looked up from germline, CDR1 is LGHNT and CDR2 is FRNRAP. Drawing the rest from reference TRBV12-5 and TRBJ2-1, the complete variable domain is DARVTQTPRHKVTEMGQEVTMRCQPILGHNTVFWYRQTMMQGLELLAYFRNRAPLDDSGMPKDRFSAEMPDATLATLKIQPSEPRDSAVYFCASGLGTNQGANEQFFGPGTRLTVL.

This chain uses TRBV18 with TRBJ1-1; 9 bases are a match to TRBD1. The CDR3 runs to 16 residues. The V gene's germline CDR1 is KGHSH and CDR2 LQKENI. With V trimmed by 4 bases and J by 4 bases, 10 bases remained unmatched. The CDR3 bases are TGTGCCAGCTCACAACGACCGGGACAGGGTGGCACTGAAGCTTTCTTT. Amino acids: CASSQRPGQGGTEAFF. Based on the CDR3 plus reference TRBV18 and TRBJ1-1, the full variable domain is NAGVMQNPRHLVRRRGQEARLRCSPMKGHSHVYWYRQLPEEGLKFMVYLQKENIIDESGMPKERFSAEFPKEGPSILRIQQVVRGDSAAYFCASSQRPGQGGTEAFFGQGTRLTVV.

CDR3 residues: CASRTTGGDYGYTF. The CDR3 coding sequence is TGTGCCAGCAGGACCACAGGGGGCGACTATGGCTACACCTTC. The genes are TRBV27 and TRBJ1-2; 9 nucleotides line up with TRBD1. Germline V lookup: CDR1 MNHEY, CDR2 SMNVEV (reference sequence). The CDR3 loop spans 14 amino acids. Trimming removed 6 bases from V and 3 bases from J; junction bases left unmatched: 5.

The rearrangement uses TRBV12-5 and TRBJ1-5; 7 positions match TRBD1. Germline values: CDR1 LGHNT, CDR2 FRNRAP. The ends lost 4 bases at V and 4 bases at J; junction bases unmatched: 10. This CDR3 spans 16 amino acids. CDR3 in amino acids: CASGSDGQEKNQPQHF. As DNA, the CDR3 is TGTGCTAGTGGTTCAGATGGACAGGAGAAAAATCAGCCCCAGCATTTT.

This clone is a singleton in its sample. This chain joins TRBV9 and TRBJ2-1, with 7 bases aligning to TRBD1. Germline values: CDR1 SGDLS, CDR2 YYNGEE. The trim removed 4 bases at V and 7 bases at J, leaving 20 bases unmatched. This CDR3 is built from 18 residues. CDR3 residues: CASSPPPSGTAPWNEQFF. The CDR3 DNA is TGTGCCAGCAGCCCGCCGCCCTCCGGGACAGCACCTTGGAATGAGCAGTTCTTC.

The chain uses TRBV6-5 and TRBJ1-3, with 8 bases identical to TRBD1. Germline-derived CDR1 and CDR2 are MNHEY and SVGAGI. The J segment lost 2 bases and the V segment lost 6 bases, leaving 6 bases of the junction unmatched. The CDR3 is 15 residues long. In DNA form, the CDR3 reads TGTGCCAGCAGACCTCTGACAGGGGCTGGAAACACCATATATTTT. It is translated as CASRPLTGAGNTIYF.

This rearrangement joins TRBV11-2 to TRBJ2-1; possible D gene TRBD1, 6 bases. V lost 4 bases and J 1 base, leaving 14 bases between the germline ends. This CDR3 has 16 residues. Looked up from germline, CDR1 is SGHAT and CDR2 is FQNNGV. The CDR3 loop is CASSSTVQGSYNEQFF. CDR3 in DNA: TGTGCCAGCAGCTCGACGGTGCAGGGGTCCTACAATGAGCAGTTCTTC.

The V gene is TRBV28, the J gene TRBJ2-3; weak D call: TRBD2 (5 bases). The CDR3 runs to 14 residues. Deletions cut 9 bases from V and 2 bases from J, with 15 bases between. CDR1 is MDHEN, CDR2 SYDVKM, per germline. DNA for the CDR3: TGTGCCAGTTCGGACTGGGAGACCACAGATACGCAGTATTTT. It yields the protein CASSDWETTDTQYF. The whole variable domain, remainder taken from reference TRBV28 and TRBJ2-3, is DVKVTQSSRYLVKRTGEKVFLECVQDMDHENMFWYRQDPGLGLRLIYFSYDVKMKEKGDIPEGYSVSREKKERFSLILESASTNQTSMYLCASSDWETTDTQYFGPGTRLTVL.